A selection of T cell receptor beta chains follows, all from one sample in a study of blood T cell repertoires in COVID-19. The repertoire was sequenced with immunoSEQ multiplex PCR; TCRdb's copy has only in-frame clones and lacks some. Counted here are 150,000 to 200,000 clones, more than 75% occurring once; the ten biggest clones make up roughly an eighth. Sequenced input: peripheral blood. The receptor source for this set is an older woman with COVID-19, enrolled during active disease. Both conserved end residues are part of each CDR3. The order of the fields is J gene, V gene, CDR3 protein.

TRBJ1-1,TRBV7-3,CASSLTSLNTEAFF
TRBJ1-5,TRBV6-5,CASSRDSGGPQHF
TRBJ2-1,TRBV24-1,CATSDLGLAKKTYNEQFF
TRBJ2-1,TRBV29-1,CSVATGPSYNEQFF
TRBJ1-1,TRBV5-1,CASSWGAEAFF
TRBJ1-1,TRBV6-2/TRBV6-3,CASSNSISSLATEAFF
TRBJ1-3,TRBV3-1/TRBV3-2,CASSHYTGGGNTIYF
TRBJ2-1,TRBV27,CASSFSLRGYNEQFF
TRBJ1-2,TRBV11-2,CASSLEGAGYGYTF
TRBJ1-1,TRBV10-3,CAITAQGDTEAFF
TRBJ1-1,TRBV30,CAWSTGLGSEAFF
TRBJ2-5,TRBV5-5,CASSFAGTSGETQYF
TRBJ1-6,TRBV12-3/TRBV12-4,CASSLNQGAPLHF
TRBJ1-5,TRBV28,CASGGQGPQPQHF
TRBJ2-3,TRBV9,CASSVVSTGGVQYF
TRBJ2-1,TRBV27,CASSLGGSYNEQFF
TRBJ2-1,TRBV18,CASSPNGLAGANEQFF
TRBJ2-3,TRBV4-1,CASSQVVATDTQYF
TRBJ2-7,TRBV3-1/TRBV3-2,CASSQGGLEAGGYEQYF
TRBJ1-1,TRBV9,CASSPRTANTEAFF
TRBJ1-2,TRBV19,CASTLTMIGVAYGYTF
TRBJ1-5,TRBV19,CASSTFGQGASNQPQHF
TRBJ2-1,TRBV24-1,CATRGTDRYNEQFF
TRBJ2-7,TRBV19,CASIRRREASSYEQYF
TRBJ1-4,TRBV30,CAWSVLPASTNEKLFF
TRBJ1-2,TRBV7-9,CASSSTGQGLGYTF
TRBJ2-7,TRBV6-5,CASKNRGLTYEQYF
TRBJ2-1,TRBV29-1,CSVDGQGALDEQFF
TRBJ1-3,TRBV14,CASSQSSGGGGNTIYF
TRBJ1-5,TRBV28,CASSLRGVGRPQHF
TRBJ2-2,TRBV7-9,CASSLSLQGPGELFF
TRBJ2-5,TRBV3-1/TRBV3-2,CASSQGVSTAGGPSRETQYF
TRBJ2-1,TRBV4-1,CASSQLRLAGNEQFF
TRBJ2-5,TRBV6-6,CASSYSGLAGETQYF
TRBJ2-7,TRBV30,CAWRRTGQGSYEQYF
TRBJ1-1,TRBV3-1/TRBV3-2,CASSHLTDEAFF
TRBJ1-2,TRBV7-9,CASSRSDANYGYTF
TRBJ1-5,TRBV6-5,CASKLERYSNQPQHF
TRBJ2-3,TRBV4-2,CASSQLGLAGGPTDTQYF
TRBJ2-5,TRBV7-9,CASSPSGQETQYF
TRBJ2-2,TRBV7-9,CASRTGTGLVGELFF
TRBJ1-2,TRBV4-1,CASSQDRVEGHYGYTF
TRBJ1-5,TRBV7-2,CASSDRGSGQPQHF
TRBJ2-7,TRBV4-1,CASSQDETSGSSYEQYF
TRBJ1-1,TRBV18,CASSPPGGRETEAFF
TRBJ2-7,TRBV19,CASTQIRDSAPGQYF
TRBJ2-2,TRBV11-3,CASSLGVGRGLEAGELFF
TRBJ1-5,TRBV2,CASSPQGGSNQPQHF
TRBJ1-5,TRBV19,CASSIFRGSNQPQHF
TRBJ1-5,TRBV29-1,CSVEITRGQPQHF
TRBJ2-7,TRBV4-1,CASSPITSGVPEQYF
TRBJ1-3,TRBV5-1,CASSLGRVSGNTIYF
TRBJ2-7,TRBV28,CASRPGRDSYEQYF
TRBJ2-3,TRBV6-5,CASSKLAGVTDTQYF
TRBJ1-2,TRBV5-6,CASSPGPFNGGYTF